This T cell receptor (beta chain) emerged from a study of molecular identifiers for immune sequencing clone quantification (dated by TCRdb to between 2018 and 2020). With respect to the entire study: For a replicate experiment, RNA from around 20,000 or 100,000 naive CD8 T cells was divided into five aliquots, of which four were sequenced. This methods study benchmarked molecular-identifier clustering-based TCR repertoire sequencing (MIDCIRS) and TCR RNA copy counting, using CD8 T cells to do so. Overall results and qualifications from the work: Spiked-in Jurkat TCR RNA (roughly 10 copies' worth), which is not part of the donor repertoire, was contained in the naive libraries. Modeling estimated approximately 3 recovered TCR RNA copies per cell, compared with about 10 by digital PCR, which implies approximately 30% capture efficiency. Highly expanded clone sizes could be underestimated because identical TCR molecules may share a barcode. When barcode sub-clustering was omitted, TCR diversity was inflated by chimeric consensus sequences, with chimeras reaching as high as 47%. Clones above 20 RNA copies held over 97% of molecules in CMV-specific effector cells but under 1% in naive cells. Even against a background of about a million naive CD8 T cells, spiked-in Jurkat TCR RNA amounting to a single cell's worth was reported to be detectable.

The library was prepared using PCR. The instrument given in TCRdb is NextSeq 500. Preparation of bulk TCR libraries followed a previously described approach, with the TCR primers listed in Table S5. Purification of total RNA was performed with the Qiagen AllPrep DNA/RNA kit. Before any analysis, reads coming from multiple sequencing runs of the same library were combined into one pool. In the paper's pipeline: Reads were retained only if their TCR constant sequence matched exactly, and those retained reads were trimmed to 150 nt and grouped according to their 12-nt molecular barcodes. Reads within each barcode group were sub-clustered using a 15% Levenshtein threshold, and quality-weighted consensus sequences were constructed for each RNA molecule. Non-functional sequences were filtered out, along with any lower-count sequence sitting one edit away from another sequence. Barcode sub-clusters with fewer than 20% of the maximum read count were removed, based on fitting two negative binomial distributions. The raw public data were reprocessed by TCRdb itself: fastp quality trimming at Q25, MiXCR clonotype calling, in-frame beta chains only. Rows with a matching CDR3 protein are joined into one entry that keeps the most common DNA and genes. What appears here as the V and J calls and clone size reflects TCRdb's work, not the paper's. This sample has over 70,000 distinct CDR3 sequences in its table, and about 23% of those were observed once. Approximately 0.78% of the sample goes to the ten largest clones.

V is reduced by 3 bases and J by 2 bases, leaving a spacing of 17 bases between them. The CDR3 spans 16 residues, from the cysteine through the phenylalanine. The entry retains the CDR3 DNA only, 48 bases that are in frame from base 1. Of note for this clonotype: The antigen this receptor binds is unknown. No base quality values were provided; no much bigger clone lies one nucleotide off.

Libraries of naive CD8 T cells were generated from around 20,000 to 1,000,000 sorted cells, with 10%, 30% or 50% of the purified RNA used. Naive CD8 T cells were FACS-sorted as CD8+CD4-CCR7+CD45RA+ on a BD FACSAria II into RLT Plus buffer. To test detection sensitivity, Jurkat RNA equivalent to more than 9 TCR copies was spiked into samples of about 19,000-1,000,000 naive CD8 T cells. CD8 T cells were enriched using RosetteSep CD8+ T Cell Enrichment Cocktail and Ficoll-Paque, and the enriched cells then underwent ACK red cell lysis. The chain couples TRBV12-3 or TRBV12-4 to TRBJ2-7; the D call is tentative, TRBD1 or TRBD2, as each matches 6 bases. The sequenced material came from naive CD8+ T cells from blood, with Jurkat cell RNA spiked in. Sample cell subset or site, as interpreted from the label and publication: FACS-sorted CD8+CD4-CCR7+CD45RA+ naive T cells. The TCR comes from a human donor in good health. Some libraries in this study had Jurkat cell RNA spiked in. The CDR3 protein sequence reads: CASSFGGPGVTYEQYF. The nucleotides read TGTGCCAGCAGTTTCGGGGGCCCGGGGGTTACCTACGAGCAGTACTTC.